This TCR beta chain is drawn from a study of OX40 agonist ivuxolimab in advanced cancers. CDR1 and CDR2 from the germline V gene are SQVTM and ANQGSEA. The CDR3 contains 15 residues. The ends lost 4 bases at V and 0 bases at J; junction bases unmatched: 1. TCRdb's table, derived via immunoSEQ multiplex PCR, lists solely in-frame clones and lacks some. The table has 59,000 or so clones, about 87% seen once. The sequencing used CD4+ or CD8+ T cells sorted from blood, collected in a trial of the OX40 agonist ivuxolimab. The clonotype originates from an adult with an advanced solid tumor such as melanoma, head and neck, liver or kidney cancer. This chain connects TRBV29-1 to TRBJ1-4, with 11 bases fitting TRBD1. The CDR3 here is CSVGGQGATNEKLFF. The CDR3 region has the DNA TGCAGCGTTGGGGGACAGGGGGCAACTAATGAAAAACTGTTTTTT.